This T cell receptor (beta chain) is drawn from a study of glioma-infiltrating T cells after dendritic cell vaccination. Across the whole study: Glioblastoma patients came from Phase I and II dendritic cell vaccination trials. Monocyte-derived dendritic cells, cultured seven days with IL-4 and GM-CSF, were pulsed with autologous tumor lysate. Treatment, given 2003 to 2012, was autologous tumor lysate-pulsed dendritic cell vaccination.

Data came from immunoSEQ multiplex PCR; TCRdb stores just in-frame clones and leaves some out. The data contain 90,000 to 95,000 clones, approximately 80% of them singletons. The germline CDR1 and CDR2 sequences are SGHRS and YFSETQ. J gave up 9 bases and V 4 bases, and 8 bases lay outside the gene matches. This CDR3 contains 15 residues. As to time point: after dendritic cell vaccination, including at tumor progression/relapse. Before vaccination, two weeks after the third vaccination, and at progression, PBMC were collected. J is TRBJ2-1 and V is TRBV5-1; 12 bases line up with TRBD1. The TCR originated in a human donor with glioblastoma. The specimen was blood, collected after dendritic cell vaccination. In nucleotides, the CDR3 is TGCGCCAGCAGCCCGGGACAGGGGGCGATGCCTGAGCAGTTCTTC. Translation gives CASSPGQGAMPEQFF.